The entry that follows covers one TCR beta chain sequence. Its target is unknown. These data are taken from a study of T cells in Graves' hyperthyroidism and ophthalmopathy. Study results and caveats: Most thyroid clonotypes expanded above 0.001 appeared in blood too.

It was RNA transcripts that yielded the amplified TCR beta CDR3 regions. The HTBI set primed first-round TCR CDR3 RT-PCR. TCRdb reanalysed the multiplex PCR reads using MiXCR and keeps one entry per CDR3 protein. The sample shows under 350,000 distinct CDR3 sequences, roughly 13% of them seen only once. CDR1 DFQATT and CDR2 SNEGSKA come from the germline V gene (reference sequence). With 3 bases clipped from V and 2 bases from J, the junction kept 3 bases outside the gene matches. This CDR3 comprises 15 residues. The rearrangement links TRBV20-1 to TRBJ2-1, with 11 bases aligning to TRBD2. Sequenced: blood. The TCR was taken from a woman between 35 and 50 years old with Graves' hyperthyroidism. The CDR3 DNA reads TGCAGTGCTAGCCTTAGCGGGAGGGCCTACAATGAGCAGTTCTTC. It specifies CSASLSGRAYNEQFF.